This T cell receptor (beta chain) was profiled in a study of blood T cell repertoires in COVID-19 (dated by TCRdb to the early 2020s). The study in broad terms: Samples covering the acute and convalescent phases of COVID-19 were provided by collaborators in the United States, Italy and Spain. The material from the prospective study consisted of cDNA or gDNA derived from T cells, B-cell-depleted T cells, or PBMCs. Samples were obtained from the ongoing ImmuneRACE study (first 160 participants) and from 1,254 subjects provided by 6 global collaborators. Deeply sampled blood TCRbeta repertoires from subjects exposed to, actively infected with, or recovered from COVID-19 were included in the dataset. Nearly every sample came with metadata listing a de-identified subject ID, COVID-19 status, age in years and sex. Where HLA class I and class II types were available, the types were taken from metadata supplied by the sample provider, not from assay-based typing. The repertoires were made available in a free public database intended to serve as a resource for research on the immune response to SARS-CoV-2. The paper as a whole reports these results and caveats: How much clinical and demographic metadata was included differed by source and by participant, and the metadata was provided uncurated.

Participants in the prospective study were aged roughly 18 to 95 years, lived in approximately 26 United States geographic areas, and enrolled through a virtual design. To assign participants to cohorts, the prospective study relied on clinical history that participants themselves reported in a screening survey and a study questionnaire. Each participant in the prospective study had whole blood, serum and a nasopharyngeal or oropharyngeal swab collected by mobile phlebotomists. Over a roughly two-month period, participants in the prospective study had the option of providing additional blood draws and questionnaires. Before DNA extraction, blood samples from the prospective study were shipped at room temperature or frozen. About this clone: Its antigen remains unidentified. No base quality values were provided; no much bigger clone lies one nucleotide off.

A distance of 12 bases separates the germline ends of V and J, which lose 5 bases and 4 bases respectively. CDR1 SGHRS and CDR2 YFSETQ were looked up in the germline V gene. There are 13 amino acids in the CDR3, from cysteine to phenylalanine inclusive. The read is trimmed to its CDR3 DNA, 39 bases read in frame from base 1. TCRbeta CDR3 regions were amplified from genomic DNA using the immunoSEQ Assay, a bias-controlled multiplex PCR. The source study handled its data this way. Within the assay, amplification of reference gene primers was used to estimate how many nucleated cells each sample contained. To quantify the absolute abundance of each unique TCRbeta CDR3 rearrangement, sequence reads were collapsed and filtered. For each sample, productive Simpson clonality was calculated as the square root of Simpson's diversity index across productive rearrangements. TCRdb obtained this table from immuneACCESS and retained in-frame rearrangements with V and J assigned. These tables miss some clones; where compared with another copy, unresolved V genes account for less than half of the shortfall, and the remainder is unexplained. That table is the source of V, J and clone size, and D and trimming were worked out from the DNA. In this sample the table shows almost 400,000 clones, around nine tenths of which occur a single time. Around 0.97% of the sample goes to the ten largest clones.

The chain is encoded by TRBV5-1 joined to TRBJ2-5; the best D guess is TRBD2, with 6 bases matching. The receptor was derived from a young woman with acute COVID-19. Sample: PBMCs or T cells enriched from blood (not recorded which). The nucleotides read TGCGCCAGCAGGGAGGGGAAGGGAGAGACCCAGTACTTC. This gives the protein CASREGKGETQYF.